This entry lists 7 T cell receptor beta chains sequenced from one sample in a study of blood T cell repertoires in COVID-19. TCRdb keeps only in-frame clones here, not all; method: immunoSEQ multiplex PCR. Among 120,000 to 150,000 clones listed, roughly 86% were seen once. Sample: peripheral blood. These TCRs come from a man aged 45-60 years with active or convalescent COVID-19.

This clone was counted a few times. The chain combines TRBV10-1 with TRBJ1-6, with a tentative D call TRBD1 (6 bases). The germline gives CDR1 WNHNN, CDR2 SYGVQD (reference sequence). V dropped 4 bases and J dropped 0 bases, with 10 bases sitting between them. The CDR3 has 16 residues. The CDR3 bases are TGCGCCAGCAGTGGGCAGGGGAGCTCCTATAATTCACCCCTCCACTTT. Protein sequence: CASSGQGSSYNSPLHF.

Comment on this clone: Other DNA sequences from this sample encode an identical CDR3 as well. The chain links TRBV9 to TRBJ1-6; no reliable D call. There are 13 residues in the CDR3. Germline V gives CDR1 SGDLS, CDR2 YYNGEE. V shed 0 bases and J shed 10 bases, with 8 bases lying between them. The CDR3 nucleotides read TGTGCCAGCAGCGTAGGAGGGAGGTCACCCCTCCACTTT. Protein sequence: CASSVGGRSPLHF. The full variable domain, in which reference TRBV9 and TRBJ1-6 provide the parts outside the CDR3, is DSGVTQTPKHLITATGQRVTLRCSPRSGDLSVYWYQQSLDQGLQFLIQYYNGEERAKGNILERFSAQQFPDLHSELNLSSLELGDSALYFCASSVGGRSPLHFGNGTRLTVT.

The V gene is TRBV7-2, the J gene TRBJ1-4; a weak D match, TRBD1 (6 bases). The CDR3 is made up of 14 amino acids. Germline CDR1 SGHTA, CDR2 FQGNSA. Trimming took 2 bases from V and 8 from J, leaving 12 bases between them. CDR3 nucleotide sequence: TGTGCCAGCAGCTTACGGGGACAATTGGAAAAACTGTTTTTT. Encoded protein: CASSLRGQLEKLFF.

In its sample, this clone was seen once. This chain joins TRBV7-3 and TRBJ2-2; D perhaps matches TRBD2 (5 bases). Per germline, CDR1 SGHTA and CDR2 FQGTGA. This CDR3 contains 16 residues. V lost 5 bases and J lost 6, with 19 bases in between. The CDR3 spells CASSLPERGKSGELFF. As DNA, the CDR3 is TGTGCCAGCAGCCTACCCGAACGAGGGAAGTCCGGGGAGCTGTTTTTT.

The chain uses TRBV28 and TRBJ1-5; 9 bases line up with TRBD1. The V gene's germline CDR1 is MDHEN and CDR2 SYDVKM. The CDR3 is 14 residues long. V was pared by 9 bases and J by 6 bases, with 9 bases of the junction left unmatched. In nucleotides, the CDR3 is TGTGCCAGTACGTCCGGGACAGGGAGTCAGCCCCAGCATTTT. Its protein product is CASTSGTGSQPQHF.

This clone was seen more than once but under ten times. The chain carries TRBV19 and TRBJ1-2, with 7 bases fitting TRBD1. Germline CDR1 reads LNHDA; CDR2 reads SQIVND (reference sequence). Trimming cost V 6 bases and J 2 bases; bases outside gene matches: 9. The CDR3 spans 15 residues. Written as DNA, the CDR3 is TGTGCCAGTAGCGGACAGGCCAGGAGGAACTATGGCTACACCTTC. Protein product: CASSGQARRNYGYTF.

This chain uses TRBV5-1 with TRBJ2-7; D not certain. Germline loops: CDR1 SGHRS, CDR2 YFSETQ. Trimming removed 0 bases from V and 2 bases from J, with 9 bases in between. The CDR3 runs 14 residues. The CDR3 sequence: CASSLDYAPYEQYF. CDR3 nucleotides: TGCGCCAGCAGCTTGGACTACGCCCCCTACGAGCAGTACTTC.